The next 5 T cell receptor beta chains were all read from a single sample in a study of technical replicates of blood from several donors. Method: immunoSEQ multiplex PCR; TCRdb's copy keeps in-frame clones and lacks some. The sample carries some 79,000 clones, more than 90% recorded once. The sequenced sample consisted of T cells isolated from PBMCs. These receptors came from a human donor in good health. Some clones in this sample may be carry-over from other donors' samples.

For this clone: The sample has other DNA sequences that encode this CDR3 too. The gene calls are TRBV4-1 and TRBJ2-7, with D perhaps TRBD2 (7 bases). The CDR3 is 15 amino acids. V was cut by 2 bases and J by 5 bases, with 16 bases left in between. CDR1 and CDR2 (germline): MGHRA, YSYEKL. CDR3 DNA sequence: TGCGCCAGCAGCCAAAAGGCGGGGGCAGCGGACGAGCAGTACTTC. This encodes CASSQKAGAADEQYF.

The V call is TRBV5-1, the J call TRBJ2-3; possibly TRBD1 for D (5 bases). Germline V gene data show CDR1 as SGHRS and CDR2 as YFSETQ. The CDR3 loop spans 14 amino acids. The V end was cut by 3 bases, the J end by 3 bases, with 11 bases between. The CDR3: CASSSLKGTDTQYF. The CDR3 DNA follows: TGCGCCAGCAGCTCTCTTAAGGGGACAGATACGCAGTATTTT.

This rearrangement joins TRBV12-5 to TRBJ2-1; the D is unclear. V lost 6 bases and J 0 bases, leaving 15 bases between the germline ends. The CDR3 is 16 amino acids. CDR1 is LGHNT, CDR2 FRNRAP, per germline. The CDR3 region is CASGLPEVSSYNEQFF. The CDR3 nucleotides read TGTGCTAGTGGACTCCCTGAGGTTAGCTCCTACAATGAGCAGTTCTTC. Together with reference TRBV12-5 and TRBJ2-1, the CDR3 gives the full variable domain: DARVTQTPRHKVTEMGQEVTMRCQPILGHNTVFWYRQTMMQGLELLAYFRNRAPLDDSGMPKDRFSAEMPDATLATLKIQPSEPRDSAVYFCASGLPEVSSYNEQFFGPGTRLTVL.

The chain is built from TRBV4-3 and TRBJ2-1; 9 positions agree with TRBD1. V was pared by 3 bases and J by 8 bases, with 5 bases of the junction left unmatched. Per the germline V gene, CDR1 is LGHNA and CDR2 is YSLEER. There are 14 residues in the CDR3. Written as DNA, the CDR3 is TGCGCCAGCAGCCACCGGGACAGGGTCCATGAGCAGTTCTTC. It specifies CASSHRDRVHEQFF.

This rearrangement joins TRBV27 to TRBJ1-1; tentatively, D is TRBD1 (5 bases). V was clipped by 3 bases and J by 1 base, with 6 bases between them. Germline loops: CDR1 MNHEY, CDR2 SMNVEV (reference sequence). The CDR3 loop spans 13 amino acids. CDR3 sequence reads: CASSLGGNTEAFF. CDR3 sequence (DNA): TGTGCCAGCAGTTTGGGGGGGAACACTGAAGCTTTCTTT.